Listed below are T cell receptor beta chains from one sample, sequenced in a study of cytomegalovirus exposure and HLA in healthy donors. Clones were sequenced by immunoSEQ multiplex PCR, and TCRdb holds only the in-frame ones, with some missing. The profile covers some 150,000 clones, with 60% to 85% appearing a single time and around 1.5% taken by the ten largest. Sequencing used PBMCs. These receptors all stem from a middle-aged woman in good health and CMV-seronegative. The CDR3 runs from the conserved cysteine through the conserved F or W. The D gene is left open where the match is weak. Size is omitted from some rows. Given values are once, few, many or a class for expanded clones.

J gene: TRBJ1-3; D gene: TRBD1; V gene: TRBV19; clone size: -; CDR3 DNA: TGTGCCAGTAGCAAACGTCCGGGACAGGGCCTTTACTCTGGAAACACCATATATTTT; CDR3 protein: CASSKRPGQGLYSGNTIYF
J gene: TRBJ1-1; D gene: TRBD1; V gene: TRBV6-6; clone size: -; CDR3 DNA: TGTGCCAGCAGATATACGGGACAGGGGGTTAACACTGAAGCTTTCTTT; CDR3 protein: CASRYTGQGVNTEAFF
J gene: TRBJ1-4; D gene: -; V gene: TRBV15; clone size: -; CDR3 DNA: TGTGCCACCAGCAACTACAGGGCGGACCGATTGCTGTTTTTT; CDR3 protein: CATSNYRADRLLFF
J gene: TRBJ2-1; D gene: -; V gene: TRBV4-2; clone size: -; CDR3 DNA: TGTGCCAGCAGCCAATCCCCGGGGGTCAATGAGCAGTTCTTC; CDR3 protein: CASSQSPGVNEQFF
J gene: TRBJ2-5; D gene: TRBD2; V gene: TRBV28; clone size: -; CDR3 DNA: TGTGCCAGCAGCGGGACTAGCGGGGGGTTCTGGGAGACCCAGTACTTC; CDR3 protein: CASSGTSGGFWETQYF
J gene: TRBJ2-7; D gene: -; V gene: TRBV9; clone size: -; CDR3 DNA: TGTGCCAGCAGCCTTACCGGGCAGGGATCTACCTACGAGCAGTACTTC; CDR3 protein: CASSLTGQGSTYEQYF
J gene: TRBJ1-2; D gene: -; V gene: TRBV28; clone size: -; CDR3 DNA: TGTGCCAGCAGTTTCCACAGGGCCCTGAACTATGGCTACACCTTC; CDR3 protein: CASSFHRALNYGYTF
J gene: TRBJ2-7; D gene: -; V gene: TRBV5-1; clone size: -; CDR3 DNA: TGCGCCAGCATAGGAGGGCGCTCCTACGAGCAGTACTTC; CDR3 protein: CASIGGRSYEQYF
J gene: TRBJ2-7; D gene: TRBD2; V gene: TRBV6-5; clone size: -; CDR3 DNA: TGTGCCAGCAGTTCTACCGCCCTAGCGGGGGGATACGAGCAGTACTTC; CDR3 protein: CASSSTALAGGYEQYF
J gene: TRBJ1-2; D gene: -; V gene: TRBV2; clone size: few; CDR3 DNA: TGTGCCAGCAGAGTTAGGGGTGACTATGGCTACACCTTC; CDR3 protein: CASRVRGDYGYTF
J gene: TRBJ1-3; D gene: TRBD1; V gene: TRBV6-5; clone size: -; CDR3 DNA: TGTGCCAGCAGTTACTCACAGGGGTTTGGAAACACCATATATTTT; CDR3 protein: CASSYSQGFGNTIYF
J gene: TRBJ1-1; D gene: -; V gene: TRBV7-9; clone size: -; CDR3 DNA: TGTGCCAGCAGCTCCGTCGAGGGAGTAGGAAACACTGAAGCTTTCTTT; CDR3 protein: CASSSVEGVGNTEAFF
J gene: TRBJ2-7; D gene: TRBD1; V gene: TRBV6-5; clone size: -; CDR3 DNA: TGTGCCAGCAGTTTGGGACAGATCTCCTACGAGCAGTACTTC; CDR3 protein: CASSLGQISYEQYF
J gene: TRBJ2-1; D gene: TRBD2; V gene: TRBV7-8; clone size: few; CDR3 DNA: TGTGCCAGCAGAATCACCCCGGGACTAGCGGTGAAGCAGTTCTTC; CDR3 protein: CASRITPGLAVKQFF
J gene: TRBJ1-2; D gene: -; V gene: TRBV27; clone size: -; CDR3 DNA: TGTGCCAGCAGTTTGGCCAGACGGGGTCCTGGCTACACCTTC; CDR3 protein: CASSLARRGPGYTF
J gene: TRBJ1-2; D gene: -; V gene: TRBV6-5; clone size: -; CDR3 DNA: TGTGCCAGCAGTTACGCCCGAACTGTCTCTGGCTACACCTTC; CDR3 protein: CASSYARTVSGYTF
J gene: TRBJ2-7; D gene: TRBD1; V gene: TRBV25-1; clone size: -; CDR3 DNA: TGTGCCAGCTTCCCCGGTAAAGGACAGGGGGCGGGCGAGCAGTACTTC; CDR3 protein: CASFPGKGQGAGEQYF
J gene: TRBJ1-3; D gene: -; V gene: TRBV5-1; clone size: -; CDR3 DNA: TGCGCCAGCAGAGAGCCGAGCTCTGGAAACACCATATATTTT; CDR3 protein: CASREPSSGNTIYF
J gene: TRBJ1-4; D gene: -; V gene: TRBV6-1; clone size: -; CDR3 DNA: TGTGCCAGCAGCCAACGTCCCTTCCGAGGTGAAAAACTGTTTTTT; CDR3 protein: CASSQRPFRGEKLFF
J gene: TRBJ1-4; D gene: -; V gene: TRBV28; clone size: -; CDR3 DNA: TGTGCCAGCAGTTTCAGGACAGTGCAGAATGAAAAACTGTTTTTT; CDR3 protein: CASSFRTVQNEKLFF
J gene: TRBJ2-7; D gene: -; V gene: TRBV4-2; clone size: few; CDR3 DNA: TGTGCCAGCAGCCAACTGACAGGAACAAACACCTACGAGCAGTACTTC; CDR3 protein: CASSQLTGTNTYEQYF
J gene: TRBJ1-1; D gene: TRBD1; V gene: TRBV30; clone size: -; CDR3 DNA: TGTGCCTGGGGAGGCCGGGACAGGACGAACACTGAAGCTTTCTTT; CDR3 protein: CAWGGRDRTNTEAFF
J gene: TRBJ1-4; D gene: -; V gene: TRBV5-1; clone size: -; CDR3 DNA: TGCGCCAGCAGCGTGACAGGTGATAATGAAAAACTGTTTTTT; CDR3 protein: CASSVTGDNEKLFF
J gene: TRBJ1-1; D gene: -; V gene: TRBV18; clone size: -; CDR3 DNA: TGTGCCAGCTCACCTCCATCGGGGTATAGCACTGAAGCTTTCTTT; CDR3 protein: CASSPPSGYSTEAFF
J gene: TRBJ1-1; D gene: TRBD1; V gene: TRBV6-6; clone size: few; CDR3 DNA: TGTGCCAGCAGTTATTCCGACAGGGGAACTGAAGCTTTCTTT; CDR3 protein: CASSYSDRGTEAFF
J gene: TRBJ2-4; D gene: TRBD2; V gene: TRBV6-6; clone size: few; CDR3 DNA: TGTGCCAGCAGACCCGGGGCTAGCGGGGACATTCAGTACTTC; CDR3 protein: CASRPGASGDIQYF
J gene: TRBJ1-3; D gene: -; V gene: TRBV2; clone size: -; CDR3 DNA: TGTGCCAGCAGTGAAGAGGGGCCAGGGTTAAGCTCTGGAAACACCATATATTTT; CDR3 protein: CASSEEGPGLSSGNTIYF
J gene: TRBJ1-1; D gene: -; V gene: TRBV6-1; clone size: -; CDR3 DNA: TGTGCCAGCAGTGATATTTTGGGGAGGGGGAACACTGAAGCTTTCTTT; CDR3 protein: CASSDILGRGNTEAFF
J gene: TRBJ1-1; D gene: TRBD1; V gene: TRBV10-1; clone size: -; CDR3 DNA: TGCGCCAGCAGTGACGAATGGGACAGGGACACTGAAGCTTTCTTT; CDR3 protein: CASSDEWDRDTEAFF
J gene: TRBJ2-4; D gene: -; V gene: TRBV25-1; clone size: -; CDR3 DNA: TGTGCCAGCAGTGAATTGGGGGGTAACATTCAGTACTTC; CDR3 protein: CASSELGGNIQYF
J gene: TRBJ1-1; D gene: TRBD1; V gene: TRBV18; clone size: -; CDR3 DNA: TGTGCCAGCTCACCAGCTGTGGCAGGGGGCTTCACTGAAGCTTTCTTT; CDR3 protein: CASSPAVAGGFTEAFF
J gene: TRBJ2-7; D gene: TRBD1; V gene: TRBV19; clone size: -; CDR3 DNA: TGTGCCAGTAGTACCTATGCCGGGACAGGGGGCATCGAGCAGTACTTC; CDR3 protein: CASSTYAGTGGIEQYF
J gene: TRBJ1-4; D gene: -; V gene: TRBV7-6; clone size: -; CDR3 DNA: TGTGCCAGCAGCCTCGCGGAAAATGAAAAACTGTTTTTT; CDR3 protein: CASSLAENEKLFF
J gene: TRBJ2-5; D gene: TRBD2; V gene: TRBV4-2; clone size: -; CDR3 DNA: TGTGCCAGCAGCCAAGACTCGCTAGCGGGGGGGAAGACCCAGTACTTC; CDR3 protein: CASSQDSLAGGKTQYF
J gene: TRBJ1-2; D gene: TRBD1; V gene: TRBV7-8; clone size: -; CDR3 DNA: TGTGCCAGCAGCCCGATAAACCTAGGGACAGGGGGAGGCTACACCTTC; CDR3 protein: CASSPINLGTGGGYTF
J gene: TRBJ1-6; D gene: -; V gene: TRBV6-5; clone size: -; CDR3 DNA: TGTGCCAGCAGTTACTCGACAGAAGGGTATAATTCACCCCTCCACTTT; CDR3 protein: CASSYSTEGYNSPLHF
J gene: TRBJ2-7; D gene: -; V gene: TRBV6-5; clone size: once; CDR3 DNA: TGTGCCAGCAGTTACGCACTGCAGGGAGGCTACGAGCAGTACTTC; CDR3 protein: CASSYALQGGYEQYF
J gene: TRBJ2-1; D gene: TRBD2; V gene: TRBV10-3; clone size: -; CDR3 DNA: TGTGCCATCAGTGGAGGCGGGGGGAATGAGCAGTTCTTC; CDR3 protein: CAISGGGGNEQFF
J gene: TRBJ1-1; D gene: -; V gene: TRBV6-5; clone size: -; CDR3 DNA: TGTGCCAGCAGTTACTCGACAAGGGGAATGAACACTGAAGCTTTCTTT; CDR3 protein: CASSYSTRGMNTEAFF
J gene: TRBJ2-7; D gene: -; V gene: TRBV10-1; clone size: -; CDR3 DNA: TGCGCCACCGCGGACTCGGGGTTAGCCGAGCAGTACTTC; CDR3 protein: CATADSGLAEQYF
J gene: TRBJ1-2; D gene: -; V gene: TRBV11-2; clone size: -; CDR3 DNA: TGTGCCAGCAGCTTAGCAGGGCTCTATGGCTACACCTTC; CDR3 protein: CASSLAGLYGYTF
J gene: TRBJ2-2; D gene: -; V gene: TRBV7-8; clone size: once; CDR3 DNA: TGTGCCAGCAGCTCCCCGTGGCGGGCCGGGGAGCTGTTTTTT; CDR3 protein: CASSSPWRAGELFF
J gene: TRBJ1-2; D gene: -; V gene: TRBV6-5; clone size: -; CDR3 DNA: TGTGCCAGCAGCCCGGGGGGGCGTACGGGCTACACCTTC; CDR3 protein: CASSPGGRTGYTF
J gene: TRBJ2-2; D gene: TRBD2; V gene: TRBV10-3; clone size: -; CDR3 DNA: TGTGCCATCAGGGGACTAGCGGGGGAAGGGGAGCTGTTTTTT; CDR3 protein: CAIRGLAGEGELFF
J gene: TRBJ2-7; D gene: TRBD2; V gene: TRBV4-2; clone size: -; CDR3 DNA: TGTGCCAGCAGCCAACGCTTTTCCCCAGGGACTAGCGGAATCTACGAGCAGTACTTC; CDR3 protein: CASSQRFSPGTSGIYEQYF
J gene: TRBJ1-2; D gene: TRBD1; V gene: TRBV19; clone size: -; CDR3 DNA: TGTGCCAGTAGTATTTCCCCGGACAGGGACGGCTACACCTTC; CDR3 protein: CASSISPDRDGYTF
J gene: TRBJ2-5; D gene: TRBD2; V gene: TRBV25-1; clone size: -; CDR3 DNA: TGTGCCAGCAGTGAATGGGGGCTACGGGGGGGCCACCAAGAGACCCAGTACTTC; CDR3 protein: CASSEWGLRGGHQETQYF
J gene: TRBJ1-6; D gene: -; V gene: TRBV6-1; clone size: few; CDR3 DNA: TGTGCCAGCATATTGGGCCGAGGGAATTCACCCCTCCACTTT; CDR3 protein: CASILGRGNSPLHF
J gene: TRBJ2-5; D gene: TRBD2; V gene: TRBV7-2; clone size: -; CDR3 DNA: TGTGCCAGCAGCCGGGGGGAACAAGAGACCCAGTACTTC; CDR3 protein: CASSRGEQETQYF
J gene: TRBJ1-2; D gene: TRBD1; V gene: TRBV27; clone size: -; CDR3 DNA: TGTGCCAGCAGTTTTAAACCGACAGGGTGGGTTGGCTACACCTTC; CDR3 protein: CASSFKPTGWVGYTF
J gene: TRBJ2-2; D gene: -; V gene: TRBV7-9; clone size: -; CDR3 DNA: TGTGCCAGCAGCTTAGTCTCCGGGGAGCTGTTTTTT; CDR3 protein: CASSLVSGELFF
J gene: TRBJ1-2; D gene: -; V gene: TRBV5-1; clone size: -; CDR3 DNA: TGCGCCAGCAGCTTTACTCCGGGAAACTCCCGTGGCTACACCTTC; CDR3 protein: CASSFTPGNSRGYTF
J gene: TRBJ1-1; D gene: TRBD1; V gene: TRBV19; clone size: -; CDR3 DNA: TGTGCCAGTAGTATAGAGTCGTACAGGGGAGGTAGAATGAACACTGAAGCTTTCTTT; CDR3 protein: CASSIESYRGGRMNTEAFF
J gene: TRBJ2-7; D gene: -; V gene: TRBV18; clone size: few; CDR3 DNA: TGTGCCAGCTCCGCGAACAGGGACTCCTACGAGCAGTACTTC; CDR3 protein: CASSANRDSYEQYF
J gene: TRBJ2-7; D gene: TRBD1; V gene: TRBV5-1; clone size: -; CDR3 DNA: TGCGCCAGCAGCTCAACAGGGGGCTTTACCTACGAGCAGTACTTC; CDR3 protein: CASSSTGGFTYEQYF